The rows below give T cell receptor beta chains drawn from one sample of a study of Ad26.COV2.S vaccination and SARS-CoV-2 variants. Assay used: immunoSEQ multiplex PCR; TCRdb lists only in-frame clones, some missing. The table includes hundreds of thousands of clones, 80% to 90% detected once. This sample comprised peripheral blood, obtained in a trial of Ad26.COV2.S vaccine versus placebo. The receptors originated from a person between 18 and 65 years old who received the Ad26.COV2.S COVID-19 vaccine or a placebo. Each CDR3 is given with its conserved first and last residue. A D gene is named only where the DNA matches it firmly. Size is stated for part of the rows, as once, few or many counts, or as a class when the clone is expanded.

TRBJ2-5 TRBV30 NA NA CAWSVKGGLQETQYF TGTGCCTGGAGTGTAAAAGGGGGGCTCCAAGAGACCCAGTACTTC
TRBJ2-5 TRBV29-1 TRBD2 NA CSVLRGAQQETQYF TGCAGCGTCTTGCGGGGGGCACAGCAAGAGACCCAGTACTTC
TRBJ1-4 TRBV10-3 NA NA CAISELRDEKLFF TGTGCCATCAGTGAGTTGCGCGACGAAAAACTGTTTTTT
TRBJ1-2 TRBV19 NA NA CASSIGAGYGYTF TGTGCCAGTAGTATTGGGGCGGGCTATGGCTACACCTTC
TRBJ1-1 TRBV7-3 TRBD1 NA CASSLVGQGVAFF TGTGCCAGCAGCTTAGTGGGACAGGGGGTAGCTTTCTTT
TRBJ1-6 TRBV10-3 TRBD1 NA CAISLGQGWDNSPLHF TGTGCCATCAGTCTCGGACAGGGCTGGGATAATTCACCCCTCCACTTT
TRBJ2-1 TRBV9 NA NA CASSVVGAPNNEQFF TGTGCCAGCAGCGTAGTGGGCGCTCCCAACAATGAGCAGTTCTTC
TRBJ2-7 TRBV6-5 NA NA CASSRDTLSYEQYF TGTGCCAGCAGTCGGGACACGCTCTCCTACGAGCAGTACTTC
TRBJ2-5 TRBV6-5 NA NA CASSYSGVGGAETQYF TGTGCCAGCAGTTACTCGGGGGTCGGAGGTGCGGAGACCCAGTACTTC
TRBJ2-3 TRBV19 TRBD2 NA CASSIVAGAATDTQYF TGTGCCAGTAGTATAGTTGCGGGAGCGGCGACAGATACGCAGTATTTT
TRBJ2-1 TRBV9 TRBD1 NA CASSGQGSEQFF TGTGCCAGCAGCGGACAGGGTAGTGAGCAGTTCTTC
TRBJ2-1 TRBV9 TRBD2 NA CASSAGTSDYNEQFF TGTGCCAGCAGCGCCGGGACTAGCGATTACAATGAGCAGTTCTTC
TRBJ2-2 TRBV5-1 NA NA CASSLAGSNTGELFF TGCGCCAGCAGCTTGGCTGGCTCGAACACCGGGGAGCTGTTTTTT
TRBJ1-2 TRBV2 TRBD1 NA CASSEEQGSGYGYTF TGTGCCAGCAGTGAGGAACAGGGGAGTGGTTATGGCTACACCTTC
TRBJ2-1 TRBV2 NA NA CASTGGDEQFF TGTGCCAGCACGGGTGGGGATGAGCAGTTCTTC
TRBJ2-5 TRBV7-9 NA NA CASSLRPSQETQYF TGTGCCAGCAGCCTAAGACCGAGCCAAGAGACCCAGTACTTC
TRBJ1-4 TRBV14 NA NA CASSQDRGAEKLFF TGTGCCAGCAGCCAAGATCGGGGGGCGGAAAAACTGTTTTTT
TRBJ1-5 TRBV6-2/TRBV6-3 NA NA CASSYGGAAQPQHF TGTGCCAGCAGTTACGGCGGGGCCGCCCAGCCCCAGCATTTT
TRBJ1-3 TRBV2 NA once CASREVSGNTIYF TGTGCCAGCAGAGAAGTTTCTGGAAACACCATATATTTT
TRBJ1-6 TRBV19 NA NA CASSRRGKDNSPLHF TGTGCCAGTAGTCGGCGGGGTAAGGATAATTCACCCCTCCACTTT
TRBJ2-7 TRBV3-1/TRBV3-2 NA NA CASSQVGLEQYF TGTGCCAGCAGCCAAGTGGGACTCGAGCAGTACTTC
TRBJ2-7 TRBV2 TRBD2 NA CASTRTSGSYEQYF TGTGCCAGCACCCGGACTAGCGGCTCCTACGAGCAGTACTTC
TRBJ1-1 TRBV18 NA NA CASSPPATVNTEAFF TGTGCCAGCTCACCACCGGCGACAGTGAACACTGAAGCTTTCTTT
TRBJ2-7 TRBV7-8 TRBD2 NA CASSLEGGDYEQYF TGTGCCAGCAGCTTAGAGGGAGGGGACTACGAGCAGTACTTC
TRBJ2-1 TRBV6-1 TRBD2 NA CASSELAGGTNEQFF TGTGCCAGCAGTGAATTGGCGGGAGGGACCAATGAGCAGTTCTTC
TRBJ1-6 TRBV6-1 NA NA CASSDGHSPLHF TGTGCCAGCAGTGACGGCCATTCACCCCTCCACTTT
TRBJ1-5 TRBV6-5 NA few CASRTDPNSRPQHF TGTGCCAGCAGGACGGACCCTAATTCAAGGCCCCAGCATTTT
TRBJ2-5 TRBV18 NA NA CASSTNQAVETQYF TGTGCCAGCTCAACAAATCAGGCGGTAGAGACCCAGTACTTC
TRBJ1-1 TRBV9 NA NA CASSVSDRSSSFLNTEAFF TGTGCCAGCAGCGTTTCAGACAGGTCTTCCTCCTTTCTGAACACTGAAGCTTTCTTT